The TCR beta chain described here comes from a study of synovial regulatory T cells in juvenile arthritis. Germline values: CDR1 MNHEY, CDR2 SVGAGI. This CDR3 contains 15 residues. Only the protein is on record. TCRdb keeps only in-frame clones here, not all; method: immunoSEQ multiplex PCR. Its table records 9,000 to 10,000 clones. Points on this clone: The antigen is unknown.

Study-wide results and caveats: Largely private between patients, iaTreg TCR repertoires showed partial overlap with synovial Teff and blood CPL repertoires. TCR diversity was lower in inflammation-associated blood Treg cells than in other blood Treg cells.

The sample was Treg cells from blood. Sample subset: remaining (HLA-DR-negative) circulating blood Treg cells. The clonotype comes from a donor between 2 and 29 years old with juvenile idiopathic arthritis. The gene calls are TRBV6-5 and TRBJ2-3; TCRdb outputs TRBD1, but without DNA this stays unchecked. The CDR3 spells CASSYSMANTDTQYF.